The 32 T cell receptor beta chains listed next were all sequenced from one sample in a study of immune heterogeneity within non-small cell lung tumors (dated by TCRdb to the late 2010s). The TCR template was genomic DNA extracted from bulk tumor tissue, and roughly 600 ng of gDNA was amplified for each sample. During surgery, multiple biopsies were taken from each primary tumor and placed as far apart as possible within the tumor mass. Patients in the study cohort, which was described as untreated, were newly diagnosed NSCLC cases going through curative surgery. Instrument on record: HiSeq X Ten. A multiplex PCR system amplified the TCR beta CDR3 region, with a first 10-cycle round using 32 V-gene forward and 13 J-gene reverse primers. TCRdb passed the public sequencing reads through fastp at Q25 and MiXCR, retaining productive beta sequences. Every entry covers one CDR3 protein and lists the most common genes and DNA from its rows. Within this sample are 20,000 to 25,000 distinct CDR3 sequences, with around 26% of them counted one time only. About 3.5% of the sample is taken by the ten largest.

Input material: lung tumor tissue. Receptor source: a man aged 35-49 years with non-small cell lung cancer.

The chain combines TRBV7-9 with TRBJ2-1; D gene uncertain. The germline V gene has CDR1 SEHNR and CDR2 FQNEAQ (reference sequence). The CDR3 extends over 14 amino acids. The V end was cut by 0 bases, the J end by 9 bases, with 12 bases between. CDR3 sequence reads: CASSLALVSGEQFF. In nucleotides, the CDR3 is TGTGCCAGCAGCTTAGCGTTAGTATCTGGTGAGCAGTTCTTC. Based on the CDR3 plus reference TRBV7-9 and TRBJ2-1, the full variable domain is DTGVSQNPRHKITKRGQNVTFRCDPISEHNRLYWYRQTLGQGPEFLTYFQNEAQLEKSRLLSDRFSAERPKGSFSTLEIQRTEQGDSAMYLCASSLALVSGEQFFGPGTRLTVL.

This clonotype was detected many times. This chain links TRBV12-3 or TRBV12-4 with TRBJ2-2; 9 positions match TRBD2. Unmatched junction bases numbered 10, after V lost 5 bases and J lost 6 bases. The CDR3 consists of 16 residues. DNA of the CDR3: TGTGCCAGCAGTAAGGCCTTAGCGGGAGCGGCCGGGGAGCTGTTTTTT. Translating gives CASSKALAGAAGELFF.

In the case of this clonotype: A much bigger clone sits one base away, suggesting this may be a read error. The gene calls are TRBV11-2 and TRBJ1-6; no reliable D call. CDR3 length equals 14 residues. Germline V gene sequence: CDR1 SGHAT, CDR2 FQNNGV. V was pared by 5 bases and J by 6 bases, with 11 bases between. The CDR3 DNA reads as TGTGCCAGCAGCCTCGGTTGGTCTAATTCACCCCTCCACTTT. Translated, it gives CASSLGWSNSPLHF.

On this clonotype: This may arise from a read error, as a much more abundant clone is one base away. The rearrangement joins TRBV12-3 or TRBV12-4 to TRBJ2-1; tentative D call: TRBD2 (6 bases). The CDR3 extends over 13 amino acids. V was pared by 2 bases and J by 9 bases, with 11 bases between. For the CDR3, the DNA is TGTGCCAGCAGTTTAAGGAACGGGGGTGAGCAGTTCTTC. Protein: CASSLRNGGEQFF.

This clonotype was detected a few times. The V and J genes are TRBV30 and TRBJ2-5; a possible D gene is TRBD2 (7 bases). From germline, CDR1 is GTSNPN and CDR2 SVGIG (reference sequence). The CDR3 length is 14 residues. V was clipped by 8 bases and J by 1 base, with 17 bases between them. The CDR3 protein is CAGGEGGIQETQYF. In DNA form, the CDR3 reads TGTGCCGGGGGGGAGGGGGGGATCCAAGAGACCCAGTACTTC.

The chain combines TRBV12-3 or TRBV12-4 with TRBJ1-5; 8 bases match TRBD1. Trimming at V came to 2 bases and at J to 12 bases, leaving 27 bases not matched to a gene. The CDR3 is 20 amino acids. The CDR3 loop reads CASSLRYVMFGRGLEVSQHF. The CDR3 DNA sequence: TGTGCCAGCAGTTTAAGGTATGTTATGTTTGGCAGGGGGCTGGAGGTCAGCCAGCATTTT.

Worth noting for this clonotype: A read error may be the cause here, since a much bigger clone is one base away. This is likely a read error, given that the CDR3 carries no conserved phenylalanine or tryptophan at its end. The genes are TRBV20-1 and TRBJ1-2; D is unresolved. Between the trimmed V and J ends, which lost 1 base and 8 bases, there was a span of 11 bases. Germline loops: CDR1 DFQATT, CDR2 SNEGSKA (reference sequence). CDR3 length: 12 amino acids. CDR3 region: CSARAGIQGYTL. The CDR3, as DNA: TGCAGTGCTAGAGCTGGGATTCAAGGCTACACCTTG.

V is TRBV25-1 and J is TRBJ1-6; 8 positions agree with TRBD1. The CDR3 loop spans 15 amino acids. The V segment lost 4 bases and the J segment 10 bases; nucleotides outside the gene matches: 9. Germline V gene sequence: CDR1 MGHDK, CDR2 SYGVNS. CDR3 coding DNA: TGTGCCAGCAGTGTCACAGGGGGACTGGGCTCACCCCTCCACTTT. This translates into CASSVTGGLGSPLHF.

In this sample, this clonotype turned up many times. The chain carries TRBV10-3 and TRBJ2-7; the D call may be TRBD1 or TRBD2 (5 bases each). Germline lookup yields CDR1 ENHRY and CDR2 SYGVKD. The CDR3 runs to 14 residues. Between the trimmed V and J ends, which lost 10 bases and 2 bases, there was a span of 18 bases. The CDR3 sequence: CATSVGGVAYEQYF. The CDR3 nucleotides are TGTGCCACTTCGGTTGGGGGAGTGGCCTACGAGCAGTACTTC.

This sequence joins TRBV5-6 and TRBJ2-7; D gene ambiguous. The germline V gene has CDR1 SGHDT and CDR2 YYEEEE. The CDR3 is 14 residues long. The V and J ends lost 5 bases and 7 bases respectively, with 19 bases between them. This CDR3 is CASSRRVPMGEQYF. The CDR3 bases are TGTGCCAGCAGTCGAAGGGTCCCCATGGGGGAGCAGTACTTC.

This clonotype occurred a few times. The chain is built from TRBV5-5 and TRBJ1-1; possible D gene TRBD1, 5 bases. From germline, CDR1 is SGHKS and CDR2 YYEKEE (reference sequence). With 3 bases removed from V and 4 bases from J, the gap between germline ends came to 16 bases. The CDR3 consists of 15 residues. In DNA form, the CDR3 reads TGTGCCAGCAGCTATATTTCCCCAGGGAGCACTGAAGCTTTCTTT. Its translation is CASSYISPGSTEAFF.

The chain combines TRBV2 with TRBJ2-3; D not certain. This CDR3 contains 12 residues. The ends were cut back, 8 bases at V and 0 bases at J, with 6 bases in the middle. Germline assignment: CDR1 SNHLY and CDR2 FYNNEI. The CDR3, as DNA: TGTGCCAGCTCCCCTAGCACAGATACGCAGTATTTT. This codes for CASSPSTDTQYF.

The chain has TRBV4-1 and TRBJ1-4; 8 bases are shared with TRBD1. The germline CDR1 and CDR2 sequences are MGHRA and YSYEKL. CDR3 length: 15 residues. V shed 1 base and J 8 bases; nucleotides not matched to a gene: 6. CDR3 sequence: CASSQATGAVEKLFF. For the CDR3, the DNA is TGCGCCAGCAGCCAAGCGACAGGGGCTGTGGAAAAACTGTTTTTT.

With regard to this clonotype: This may be a read error: a much more frequent sequence differs by one nucleotide. The chain combines TRBV4-1 with TRBJ2-3, with TRBD1 as a possible D gene (5 bases). The CDR3 is made up of 15 amino acids. Looked up from germline, CDR1 is MGHRA and CDR2 is YSYEKL. In nucleotides, the CDR3 is TGCGCCAGCAGCCAAGAAGCTAGGGGTAGGGATAAGCAGTATTTT. This codes for CASSQEARGRDKQYF.

This clonotype is labeled as medium-sized. Here the CDR3 DNA reads TGTGCCTGGAGTAGGGACGCCGTCAGTGAGCAGTTCTTC. It codes for CAWSRDAVSEQFF. The chain is built from TRBV30 and TRBJ2-1; either TRBD1 or TRBD2 may supply D (5 bases each). V was cut by 2 bases and J by 9 bases, with 14 bases left in between. Germline assignment: CDR1 GTSNPN and CDR2 SVGIG (reference sequence). The CDR3 is 13 amino acids.

The count of this clonotype is one. This could be a read error, since a much larger clone is one nucleotide away. The chain joins TRBV5-1 to TRBJ2-3; TRBD2 agrees at 7 bases. The length of the CDR3 is 17 residues. CDR1 and CDR2 (germline): SGHRS, YFSETQ. This CDR3 reads CATSLPLAGGVTDTQYF. DNA for the CDR3: TGCGCCACCAGCCTACCTTTAGCGGGTGGGGTCACAGATACGCAGTATTTT.

V gene TRBV5-6 combines with J gene TRBJ2-7, with D hard to call. Germline assignment: CDR1 SGHDT and CDR2 YYEEEE. The CDR3 has 13 amino acids. V lost 4 bases, J lost 5 bases, and 13 bases lay in between. CDR3 DNA: TGTGCCAGCAGCCGCCGTGGCCGGAACGAGCAGTACTTC. Translation gives CASSRRGRNEQYF.

V gene TRBV3-1 combines with J gene TRBJ1-4; D unclear. This CDR3 contains 17 residues. Looked up from germline, CDR1 is LGHDT and CDR2 is YNNKEL (reference sequence). Trimming removed 1 base from V and 6 bases from J, with 18 bases in between. CDR3 nucleotides: TGTGCCAGCAGCCAAGTATGGGTGAGAGATGATTATGAAAAACTGTTTTTT. Encoded protein: CASSQVWVRDDYEKLFF.

This chain connects TRBV14 to TRBJ1-5; weak D call: TRBD1 (5 bases). With 1 base removed from V and 0 bases from J, the gap between germline ends came to 25 bases. The CDR3 totals 21 residues. CDR1 SGHDN and CDR2 FVKESK come from the germline V gene. The CDR3 DNA is TGTGCCAGCAGCCAAGTCCAGGGACGTCGTCTCCCCTTTTATAGCAATCAGCCCCAGCATTTT. Translating gives CASSQVQGRRLPFYSNQPQHF.

Notes on this clonotype: A much larger clone differs from this one at a single base, so this may be a read error. The chain has TRBV13 and TRBJ2-7; D might be TRBD2 (5 bases). CDR3 size: 17 residues. Germline V gives CDR1 PRHDT, CDR2 FYEKMQ (reference sequence). The CDR3: CARSLDWARGGGYEQYF. The CDR3 nucleotides read TGTGCCAGGAGCTTAGATTGGGCCCGTGGAGGAGGCTACGAGCAGTACTTC.

This rearrangement joins TRBV10-3 to TRBJ1-2; TRBD1 matches at 9 bases. This CDR3 region has 12 residues. Germline V gene lookup returns CDR1 ENHRY and CDR2 SYGVKD. J gave up 12 bases and V 6 bases, and 8 bases lay outside the gene matches. The DNA for the CDR3 is TGTGCCATCAGGGGGGACAGGGAGATGCACACCTTC. Protein sequence: CAIRGDREMHTF.

A remark on this clonotype: At one boundary the junction diverges from the germline segment, which might be a read error. The chain has TRBV13 and TRBJ2-1, with TRBD2 matching 11 bases. This CDR3 is 16 amino acids long. Germline V gene lookup returns CDR1 PRHDT and CDR2 FYEKMQ (reference sequence). CDR3 sequence reads: CASSDPLAGAYNEQSF. DNA for the CDR3: TGTGCCAGCAGCGACCCACTAGCGGGAGCATACAATGAGCAGTCCTTC. The entire variable domain, with the rest obtained from reference TRBV13 and TRBJ2-1, is as follows: AAGVIQSPRHLIKEKRETATLKCYPIPRHDTVYWYQQGPGQDPQFLISFYEKMQSDKGSIPDRFSAQQFSDYHSELNMSSLELGDSALYFCASSDPLAGAYNEQSFGPGTRLTVL.

Many counts were recorded for this clonotype. V and J are TRBV2 and TRBJ2-1; D may be TRBD1 or TRBD2 (6 bases each). The CDR3 spans 12 residues. Germline V gene sequence: CDR1 SNHLY, CDR2 FYNNEI. Deletions cut 10 bases from V and 6 bases from J, with 13 bases between. DNA of the CDR3: TGTGCCACCTCTGGGGGGCCCAATGAGCAGTTCTTC. Translated: CATSGGPNEQFF.

Worth noting for this clonotype: A much larger clone differs from this one at a single base, so this may be a read error. This chain uses TRBV4-3 with TRBJ2-3; the D gene is possibly TRBD2 (6 bases). Germline assignment: CDR1 LGHNA and CDR2 YSLEER. The CDR3 runs to 13 residues. Trimming shortened V by 4 bases and J by 5 bases, and 10 bases separated the two germline ends. The CDR3 spells CASSPRLVDTQYF. CDR3 DNA sequence: TGCGCCAGCAGCCCTAGACTAGTAGATACGCAGTATTTT.

This clonotype is labeled medium-sized. The chain links TRBV27 to TRBJ2-1, with 7 bases lining up with TRBD2. Germline CDR1 and CDR2: MNHEY and SMNVEV (reference sequence). The CDR3 has 15 amino acids. Germline trimming cut 6 bases from V and 4 bases from J; bases unmatched to any gene: 9. CDR3 nucleotides: TGTGCCAGCAGCCTAAAAAAGGGAGGGTACAATGAGCAGTTCTTC. It is translated as CASSLKKGGYNEQFF.

This clonotype has just a few counts. This sequence joins TRBV6-1 and TRBJ2-1; 9 bases line up with TRBD1. The V gene's germline CDR1 is MNHNS and CDR2 SASEGT. Losses at the gene ends were 3 bases for V and 0 bases for J; bases not matched to a gene: 6. The CDR3 runs to 17 residues. CDR3: CASSDTTGGGSYNEQFF. CDR3 nucleotide sequence: TGTGCCAGCAGTGACACGACAGGGGGAGGCTCCTACAATGAGCAGTTCTTC.

This clonotype is labeled as medium-sized. This rearrangement joins TRBV7-2 to TRBJ2-6, with D possibly being TRBD1 or TRBD2 (5 bases each). This CDR3 region has 15 residues. Germline assignment: CDR1 SGHTA and CDR2 FQGNSA. V was clipped by 6 bases and J by 2 bases, with 11 bases between them. The CDR3 sequence is CASSAGGTGANVLTF. CDR3 in DNA: TGTGCCAGCAGTGCTGGGGGAACTGGGGCCAACGTCCTGACTTTC.

In this sample, this clonotype turned up a few times. The V and J genes are TRBV5-1 and TRBJ1-4; unclear D gene. The V gene lost 0 bases and the J gene lost 0 bases, with 3 bases spanning the gap. Germline CDR1 SGHRS, CDR2 YFSETQ. CDR3 length: 14 amino acids. The CDR3 reads CASSLVPTNEKLFF. CDR3 sequence (DNA): TGCGCCAGCAGCTTGGTGCCAACTAATGAAAAACTGTTTTTT.

This chain uses TRBV11-2 with TRBJ2-7; a possible D gene is TRBD2 (6 bases). V lost 5 bases and J 3 bases, leaving 17 bases between the germline ends. Germline V gene sequence: CDR1 SGHAT, CDR2 FQNNGV. The CDR3 extends over 15 amino acids. The CDR3 DNA is TGTGCCAGCAGCGAGACTAGGTGGCGTTTCTACGAGCAGTACTTC. It yields the protein CASSETRWRFYEQYF. The whole variable domain, remainder taken from reference TRBV11-2 and TRBJ2-7, is EAGVAQSPRYKIIEKRQSVAFWCNPISGHATLYWYQQILGQGPKLLIQFQNNGVVDDSQLPKDRFSAERLKGVDSTLKIQPAKLEDSAVYLCASSETRWRFYEQYFGPGTRLTVT.

This clonotype was counted many times. This chain uses TRBV6-1 with TRBJ2-1; weak D call: TRBD1 (6 bases). CDR1 and CDR2 (germline): MNHNS, SASEGT. Trimming took 5 bases from V and 5 from J, leaving 16 bases between them. CDR3 length: 15 amino acids. The CDR3 DNA reads as TGTGCCAGCAGTCCCCGGGCAGGGGCCCACAATGAGCAGTTCTTC. It is translated as CASSPRAGAHNEQFF.

This clonotype was seen many times. The chain uses TRBV20-1 and TRBJ1-2, with D perhaps matching TRBD1 (5 bases). V lost 6 bases, J lost 6 bases, and 17 bases lay in between. The CDR3 is 13 residues long. Germline CDR1 reads DFQATT; CDR2 reads SNEGSKA (reference sequence). Here the CDR3 reads CSAAPGLGDGYTF. The CDR3 DNA follows: TGCAGTGCAGCCCCGGGACTGGGTGATGGCTACACCTTC.

This clonotype was found a few times. The V gene is TRBV7-9, the J gene TRBJ2-1; TRBD2 is a possible D gene (5 bases). V lost 1 base to trimming and J lost 8 bases, with 12 bases between them. Germline lookup yields CDR1 SEHNR and CDR2 FQNEAQ (reference sequence). The CDR3 spans 14 residues. CDR3 coding DNA: TGTGCCAGCAGCTTAGATTCCGGGGTCTATGAGCAGTTCTTC. Protein sequence: CASSLDSGVYEQFF. Full variable domain (missing parts from reference TRBV7-9 and TRBJ2-1): DTGVSQNPRHKITKRGQNVTFRCDPISEHNRLYWYRQTLGQGPEFLTYFQNEAQLEKSRLLSDRFSAERPKGSFSTLEIQRTEQGDSAMYLCASSLDSGVYEQFFGPGTRLTVL.